Listed below are T cell receptor beta chains from one sample, sequenced in a study of cytomegalovirus exposure and HLA in healthy donors. Sequencing used immunoSEQ multiplex PCR; TCRdb keeps in-frame clones, though not all of them. The sample lists 100,000 to 150,000 clones; about three quarters were seen once. Sequenced material: PBMCs. The receptors derive from a young woman in good health and CMV-seronegative. The CDR3 runs from the conserved cysteine through the conserved F or W. The order of the fields is V gene, clone size, CDR3 length, D gene, J gene, CDR3 DNA, CDR3 protein. The D gene is left open where the match is weak. Clone sizes are given selectively: once, few, many, or a class where the clone is expanded.

>TRBV5-6|NA|15|NA|TRBJ2-7
TGTGCCAGCAGCACGCGGGACCCTAGCTCCTACGAGCAGTACTTC
CASSTRDPSSYEQYF
>TRBV5-1|NA|13|TRBD1|TRBJ1-1
TGCGCCAGCAGCGGGGCAGGGGGCACTGAAGCTTTCTTT
CASSGAGGTEAFF
>TRBV27|NA|17|TRBD1|TRBJ2-2
TGTGCCAGCAGTTCTCGCGCCGGGACAGGGGCTACCGGGGAGCTGTTTTTT
CASSSRAGTGATGELFF
>TRBV5-1|NA|12|NA|TRBJ1-2
TGCGCCAGCAGCTTTGAGAGCTATGGCTACACCTTC
CASSFESYGYTF
>TRBV6-1|few|13|NA|TRBJ1-1
TGTGCCAGCAGTGGGGGAGTGAACACTGAAGCTTTCTTT
CASSGGVNTEAFF
>TRBV7-9|NA|15|TRBD1|TRBJ2-7
TGTGCCAGCAGCCTCGGGACAGGGGGTGGCTACGAGCAGTACTTC
CASSLGTGGGYEQYF
>TRBV6-5|NA|14|NA|TRBJ1-1
TGTGCCAGCAGTTACTCGACAGTGAACACTGAAGCTTTCTTT
CASSYSTVNTEAFF
>TRBV6-6|NA|14|TRBD1|TRBJ2-1
TGTGCCAGCAGTACAAGGACAGGGCGGAATGAGCAGTTCTTC
CASSTRTGRNEQFF
>TRBV19|NA|13|NA|TRBJ1-2
TGTGCCAGTAGTATAGGAGAACGCTATGGCTACACCTTC
CASSIGERYGYTF
>TRBV7-6|NA|15|NA|TRBJ2-1
TGTGCCAGCAGTTCCACTAGAGGTGGGGACAATGAGCAGTTCTTC
CASSSTRGGDNEQFF
>TRBV23-1|NA|16|TRBD2|TRBJ2-7
TGCGCCAGCAGTCAATCCTCTGCTAGCGGAACCTACGAGCAGTACTTC
CASSQSSASGTYEQYF
>TRBV19|once|14|TRBD2|TRBJ2-5
TGTGCCAGTATCAAACGGGAGGATGGGGAGACCCAGTACTTC
CASIKREDGETQYF
>TRBV6-4|few|15|TRBD1|TRBJ1-6
TGTGCCAGCAGTGACGGGACAGGGGAAATCTCACCCCTCCACTTT
CASSDGTGEISPLHF
>TRBV7-9|NA|14|TRBD1|TRBJ2-7
TGTGCCAGCAGCTTGGGACAGTTCGCCTACGAGCAGTACTTC
CASSLGQFAYEQYF
>TRBV2|NA|12|NA|TRBJ2-5
TGTGCCAGCCAGCGGCGACGGGAGACCCAGTACTTC
CASQRRRETQYF
>TRBV10-2|NA|16|NA|TRBJ1-5
TGCGCCAGCAGACGTAGACCCGACGGGAGCAATCAGCCCCAGCATTTT
CASRRRPDGSNQPQHF
>TRBV6-5|NA|13|NA|TRBJ1-2
TGTGCCAGCAGTTACTCGACATACTATGGCTACACCTTC
CASSYSTYYGYTF
>TRBV27|once|17|TRBD1|TRBJ2-2
TGTGCCAGCAGCCCCCTCCGGGGGACAGGGGAAGCCGGGGAGCTGTTTTTT
CASSPLRGTGEAGELFF
>TRBV4-1|NA|14|NA|TRBJ2-2
TGCGCCAGCAGCCAAGTCGGTAAAACCGGGGAGCTGTTTTTT
CASSQVGKTGELFF
>TRBV5-1|once|14|NA|TRBJ2-1
TGCGCCAGCAAACCGGGAGCAATGAACAATGAGCAGTTCTTC
CASKPGAMNNEQFF
>TRBV7-6|NA|17|TRBD2|TRBJ2-1
TGTGCCAGCAGCTTCCCTCTGACTAGCGGGCCCAACAATGAGCAGTTCTTC
CASSFPLTSGPNNEQFF
>TRBV6-5|NA|15|NA|TRBJ1-1
TGTGCCAGCAGTTACTCGATGCAGGCAATCACTGAAGCTTTCTTT
CASSYSMQAITEAFF